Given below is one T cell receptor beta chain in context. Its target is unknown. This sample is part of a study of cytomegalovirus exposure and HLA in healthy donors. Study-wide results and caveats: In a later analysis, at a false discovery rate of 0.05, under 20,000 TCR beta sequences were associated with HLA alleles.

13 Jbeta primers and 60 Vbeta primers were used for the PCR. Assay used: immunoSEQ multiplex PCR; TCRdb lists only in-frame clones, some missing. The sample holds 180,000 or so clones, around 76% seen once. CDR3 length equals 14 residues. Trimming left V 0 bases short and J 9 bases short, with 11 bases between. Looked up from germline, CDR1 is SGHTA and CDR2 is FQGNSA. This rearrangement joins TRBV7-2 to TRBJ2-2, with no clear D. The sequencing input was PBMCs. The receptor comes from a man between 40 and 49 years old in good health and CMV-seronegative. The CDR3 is CASSLAGSRRELFF. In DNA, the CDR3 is TGTGCCAGCAGCTTAGCGGGTTCGAGGAGGGAGCTGTTTTTT.